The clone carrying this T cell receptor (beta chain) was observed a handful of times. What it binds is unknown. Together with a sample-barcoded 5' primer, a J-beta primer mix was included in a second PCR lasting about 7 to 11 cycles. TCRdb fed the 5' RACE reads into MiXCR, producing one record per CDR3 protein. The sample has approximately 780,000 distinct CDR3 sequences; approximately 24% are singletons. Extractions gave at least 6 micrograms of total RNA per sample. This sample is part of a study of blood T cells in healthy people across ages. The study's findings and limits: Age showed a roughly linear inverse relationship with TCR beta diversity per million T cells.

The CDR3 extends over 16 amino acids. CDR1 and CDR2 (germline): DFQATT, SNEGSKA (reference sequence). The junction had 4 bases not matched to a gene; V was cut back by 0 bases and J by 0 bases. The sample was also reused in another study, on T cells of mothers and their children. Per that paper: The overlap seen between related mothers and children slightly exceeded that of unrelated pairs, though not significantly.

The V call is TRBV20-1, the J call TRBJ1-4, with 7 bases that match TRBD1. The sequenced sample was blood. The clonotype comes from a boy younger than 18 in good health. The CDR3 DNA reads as TGCAGTGCTAGAGATCACAGGGGCACAACTAATGAAAAACTGTTTTTT. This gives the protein CSARDHRGTTNEKLFF.